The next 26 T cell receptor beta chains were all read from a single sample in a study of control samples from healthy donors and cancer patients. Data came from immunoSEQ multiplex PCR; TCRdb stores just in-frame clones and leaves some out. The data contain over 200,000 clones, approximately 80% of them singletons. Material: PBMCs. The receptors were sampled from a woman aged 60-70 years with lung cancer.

The CDR3 spells CASSPSTVLGYTF. DNA of the CDR3: TGTGCCAGCAGCCCGTCGACAGTCCTTGGCTACACCTTC. The chain carries TRBV11-2 and TRBJ1-2; perhaps TRBD1 as D (5 bases). Trimming cost V 5 bases and J 7 bases, with 14 bases left between them. The CDR3 spans 13 residues. The germline gives CDR1 SGHAT, CDR2 FQNNGV.

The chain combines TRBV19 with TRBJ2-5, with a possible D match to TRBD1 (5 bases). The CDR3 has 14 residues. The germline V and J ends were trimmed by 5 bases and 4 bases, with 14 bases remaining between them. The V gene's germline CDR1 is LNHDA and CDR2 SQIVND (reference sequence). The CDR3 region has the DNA TGTGCCAGTAGTTCCTTGGGGCTAGGAGAGACCCAGTACTTC. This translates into CASSSLGLGETQYF.

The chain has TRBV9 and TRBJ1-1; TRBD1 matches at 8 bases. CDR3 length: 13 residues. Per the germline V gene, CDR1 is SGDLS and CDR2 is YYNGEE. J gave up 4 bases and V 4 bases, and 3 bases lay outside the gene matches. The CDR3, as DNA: TGTGCCAGCAGCATTACAGGGGGCACTGAAGCTTTCTTT. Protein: CASSITGGTEAFF.

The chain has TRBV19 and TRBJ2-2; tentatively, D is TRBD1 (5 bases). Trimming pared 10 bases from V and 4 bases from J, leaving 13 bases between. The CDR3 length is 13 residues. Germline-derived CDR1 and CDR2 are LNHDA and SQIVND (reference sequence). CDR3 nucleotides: TGTGCCACCCGACAGTCCAGCACCGGGGAGCTGTTTTTT. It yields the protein CATRQSSTGELFF.

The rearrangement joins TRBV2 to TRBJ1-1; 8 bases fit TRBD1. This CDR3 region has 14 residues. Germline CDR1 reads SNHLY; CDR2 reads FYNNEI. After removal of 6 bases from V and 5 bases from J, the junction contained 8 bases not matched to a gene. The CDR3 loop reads CASSLTGAGTEAFF. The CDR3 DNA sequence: TGTGCCAGCAGCTTGACAGGGGCGGGGACTGAAGCTTTCTTT.

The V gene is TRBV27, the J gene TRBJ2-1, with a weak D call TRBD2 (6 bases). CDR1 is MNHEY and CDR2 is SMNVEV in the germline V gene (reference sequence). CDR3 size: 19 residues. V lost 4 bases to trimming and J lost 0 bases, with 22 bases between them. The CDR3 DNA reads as TGTGCCAGCAGTTCATGGGTCCGGGCGGGGCTTGTCTCCTACAATGAGCAGTTCTTC. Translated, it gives CASSSWVRAGLVSYNEQFF.

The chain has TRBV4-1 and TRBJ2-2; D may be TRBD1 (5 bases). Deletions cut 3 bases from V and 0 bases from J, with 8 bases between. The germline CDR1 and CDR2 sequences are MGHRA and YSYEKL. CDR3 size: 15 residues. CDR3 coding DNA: TGCGCCAGCAGCCAGATGACAGCGAACACCGGGGAGCTGTTTTTT. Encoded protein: CASSQMTANTGELFF.

CDR3 bases: TGTGCCAGCAGTGAAGAGGGGACAGGGGAAAACATTCAGTACTTC. Its translation: CASSEEGTGENIQYF. The chain combines TRBV2 with TRBJ2-4; 10 bases align to TRBD1. Trimming cost V 1 base and J 5 bases; bases outside gene matches: 2. Germline loops: CDR1 SNHLY, CDR2 FYNNEI. The CDR3 sequence is 15 residues long.

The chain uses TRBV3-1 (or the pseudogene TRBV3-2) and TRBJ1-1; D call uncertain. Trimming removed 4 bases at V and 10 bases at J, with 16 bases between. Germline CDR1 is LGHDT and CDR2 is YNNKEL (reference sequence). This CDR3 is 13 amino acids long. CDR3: CASSLAGLERAFF. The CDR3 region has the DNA TGTGCCAGCAGCCTCGCGGGTTTGGAGCGAGCTTTCTTT.

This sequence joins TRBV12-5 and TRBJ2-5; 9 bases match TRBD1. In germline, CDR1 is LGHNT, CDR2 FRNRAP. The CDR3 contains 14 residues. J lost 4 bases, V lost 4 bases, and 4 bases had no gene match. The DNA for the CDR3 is TGTGCTAGTGGTTCGGGACAGGGAGGAGAGACCCAGTACTTC. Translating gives CASGSGQGGETQYF.

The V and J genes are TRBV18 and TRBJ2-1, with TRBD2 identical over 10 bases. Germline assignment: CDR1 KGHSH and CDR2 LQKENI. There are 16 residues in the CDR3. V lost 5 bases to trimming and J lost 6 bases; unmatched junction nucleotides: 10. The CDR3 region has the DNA TGTGCCAGCTCAAAACTAGCGGGAAAAGGCCTCAATGAGCAGTTCTTC. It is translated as CASSKLAGKGLNEQFF.

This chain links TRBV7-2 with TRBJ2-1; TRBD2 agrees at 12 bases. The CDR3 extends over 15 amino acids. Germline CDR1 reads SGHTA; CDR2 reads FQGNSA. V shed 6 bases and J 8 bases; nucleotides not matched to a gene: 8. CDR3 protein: CASRAGLAGNHEQFF. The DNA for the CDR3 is TGTGCCAGCAGGGCAGGACTAGCGGGAAATCATGAGCAGTTCTTC.

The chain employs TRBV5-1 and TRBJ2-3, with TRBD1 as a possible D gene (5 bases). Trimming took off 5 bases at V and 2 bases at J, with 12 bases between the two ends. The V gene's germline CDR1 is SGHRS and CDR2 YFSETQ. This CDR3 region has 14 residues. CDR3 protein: CASSVQGSTDTQYF. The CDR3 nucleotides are TGCGCCAGCAGTGTCCAGGGATCCACAGATACGCAGTATTTT.

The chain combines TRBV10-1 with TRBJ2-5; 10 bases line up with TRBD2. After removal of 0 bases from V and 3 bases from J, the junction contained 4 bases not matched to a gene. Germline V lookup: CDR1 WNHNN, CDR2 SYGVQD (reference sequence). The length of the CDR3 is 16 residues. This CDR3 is CASSESRAGGKETQYF. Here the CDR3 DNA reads TGCGCCAGCAGTGAGTCCCGAGCGGGGGGGAAAGAGACCCAGTACTTC.

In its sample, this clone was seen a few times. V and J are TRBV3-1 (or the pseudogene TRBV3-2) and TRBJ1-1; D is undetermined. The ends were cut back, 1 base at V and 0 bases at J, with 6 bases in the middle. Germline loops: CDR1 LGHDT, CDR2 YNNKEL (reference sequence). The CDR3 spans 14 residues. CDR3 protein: CASSQAYMNTEAFF. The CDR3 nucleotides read TGTGCCAGCAGCCAAGCCTACATGAACACTGAAGCTTTCTTT.

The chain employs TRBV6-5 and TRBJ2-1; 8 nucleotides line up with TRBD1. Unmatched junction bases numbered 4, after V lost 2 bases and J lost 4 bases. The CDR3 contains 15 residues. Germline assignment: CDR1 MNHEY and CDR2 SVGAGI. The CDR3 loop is CASSYVTGDYNEQFF. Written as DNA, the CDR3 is TGTGCCAGCAGTTACGTGACAGGGGATTACAATGAGCAGTTCTTC.

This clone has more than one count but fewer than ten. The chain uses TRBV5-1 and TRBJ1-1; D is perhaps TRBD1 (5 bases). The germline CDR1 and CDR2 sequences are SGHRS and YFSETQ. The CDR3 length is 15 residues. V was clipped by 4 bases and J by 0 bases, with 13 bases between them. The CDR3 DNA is TGCGCCAGCAGCGCCTTTCCAGGGATGAACACTGAAGCTTTCTTT. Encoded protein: CASSAFPGMNTEAFF. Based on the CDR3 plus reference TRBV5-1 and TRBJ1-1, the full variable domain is KAGVTQTPRYLIKTRGQQVTLSCSPISGHRSVSWYQQTPGQGLQFLFEYFSETQRNKGNFPGRFSGRQFSNSRSEMNVSTLELGDSALYLCASSAFPGMNTEAFFGQGTRLTVV.

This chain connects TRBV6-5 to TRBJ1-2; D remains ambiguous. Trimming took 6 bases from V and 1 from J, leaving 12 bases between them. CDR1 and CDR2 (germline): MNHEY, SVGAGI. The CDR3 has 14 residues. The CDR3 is CASSPVGSNYGYTF. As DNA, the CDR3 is TGTGCCAGCAGCCCCGTGGGCAGTAACTATGGCTACACCTTC.

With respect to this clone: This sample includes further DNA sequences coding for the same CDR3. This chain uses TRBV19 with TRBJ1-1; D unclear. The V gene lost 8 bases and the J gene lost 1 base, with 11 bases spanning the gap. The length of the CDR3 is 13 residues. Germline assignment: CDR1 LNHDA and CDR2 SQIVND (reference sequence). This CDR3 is CASAEVANTEAFF. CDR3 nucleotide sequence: TGTGCCAGTGCCGAGGTAGCGAACACTGAAGCTTTCTTT.

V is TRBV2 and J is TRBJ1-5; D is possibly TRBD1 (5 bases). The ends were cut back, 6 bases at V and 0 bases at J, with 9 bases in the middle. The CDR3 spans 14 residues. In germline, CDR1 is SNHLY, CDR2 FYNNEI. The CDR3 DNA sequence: TGTGCCAGCAGACAGGAGTATAGCAATCAGCCCCAGCATTTT. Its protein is CASRQEYSNQPQHF.

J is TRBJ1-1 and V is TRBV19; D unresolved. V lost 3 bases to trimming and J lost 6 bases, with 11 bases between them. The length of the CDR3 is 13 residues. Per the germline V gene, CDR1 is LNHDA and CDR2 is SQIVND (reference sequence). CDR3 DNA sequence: TGTGCCAGTAGTATGGGCCGTGGGGCTGAAGCTTTCTTT. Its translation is CASSMGRGAEAFF.

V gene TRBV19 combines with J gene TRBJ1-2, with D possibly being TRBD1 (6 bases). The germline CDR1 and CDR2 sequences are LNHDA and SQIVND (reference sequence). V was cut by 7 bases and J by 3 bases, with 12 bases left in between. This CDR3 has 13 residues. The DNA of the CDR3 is TGTGCCAGTACAAAACAGGGAGACTATGGCTACACCTTC. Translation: CASTKQGDYGYTF.

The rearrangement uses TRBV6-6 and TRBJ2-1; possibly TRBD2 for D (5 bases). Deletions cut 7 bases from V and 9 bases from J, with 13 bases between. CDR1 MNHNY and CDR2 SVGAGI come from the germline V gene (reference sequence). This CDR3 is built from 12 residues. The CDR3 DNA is TGTGCCAGCAAGTCGGGGTCAAGTGAGCAGTTCTTC. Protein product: CASKSGSSEQFF.

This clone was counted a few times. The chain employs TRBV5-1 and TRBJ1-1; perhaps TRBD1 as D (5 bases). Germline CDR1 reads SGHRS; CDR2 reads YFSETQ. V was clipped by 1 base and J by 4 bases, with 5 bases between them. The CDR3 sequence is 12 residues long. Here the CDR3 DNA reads TGCGCCAGCAGCTTGAGGGGCACTGAAGCTTTCTTT. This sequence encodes CASSLRGTEAFF.

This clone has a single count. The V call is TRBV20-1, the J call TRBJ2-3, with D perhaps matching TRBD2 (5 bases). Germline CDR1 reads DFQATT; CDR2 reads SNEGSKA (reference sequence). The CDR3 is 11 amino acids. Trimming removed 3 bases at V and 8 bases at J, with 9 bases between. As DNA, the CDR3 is TGCAGTGCTAGGCTAGCCCCTACGCAGTATTTT. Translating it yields CSARLAPTQYF.

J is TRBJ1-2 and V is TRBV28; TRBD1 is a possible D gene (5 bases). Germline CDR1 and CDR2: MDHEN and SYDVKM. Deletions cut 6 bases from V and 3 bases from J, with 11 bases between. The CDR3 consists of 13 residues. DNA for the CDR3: TGTGCCAGCAGCCAGGGCCCAGACTATGGCTACACCTTC. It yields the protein CASSQGPDYGYTF.